The source of this TCR beta chain is a study of T cell repertoires in cytomegalovirus infection (dated by TCRdb to between 2018 and 2020). Turning to the overall study: Because public TCR beta signatures pointed to carriage of CMV infection together with the matching HLA type, the HLA type of each donor mattered for the analysis.

For CDR1 and CDR2, the germline V gene (reference sequence) lists DFQATT and SNEGSKA. Reading from cysteine to phenylalanine, the CDR3 counts 18 amino acids. Of the read, only the CDR3 DNA is kept; its 54 bases are in frame from base 1. For this chain, trimming is 4 bases at the V end and 0 bases at the J end, and the number of junction bases without a gene match is 9. Sequencing relied on an Illumina HiSeq 1500. TCRdb ran its own pipeline on the public reads, namely fastp trimming at Q25 and MiXCR clone calling, and kept in-frame beta chains. Rows with a matching CDR3 protein are joined into one entry that keeps the most common DNA and genes. This sample gives about 230,000 distinct CDR3 sequences in total; approximately 24% of them show up just once. The ten biggest clones cover about 20% of the sample. This clonotype occurred a few times. This receptor's antigen is unknown. No much larger clone is present one base from it, and per-base qualities are unavailable.

General study outcomes and caveats: In both this cohort and an independent approximately 350-donor cohort, the cumulative frequency of public TCR beta family members distinguished carriers of CMV infection plus the relevant HLA type. In the ex vivo response, HLA-C-restricted CMV-specific TCR beta clonotypes were dominant, and in two of eight donors the single most frequent clonotype came from this HLA-C-restricted group.

The chain links TRBV20-1 with TRBJ2-1, with 13 junctional bases fitting TRBD2. The TCR sequence derives from a human donor in good health (CMV status not recorded). Some clones in this sample may be carry-over from other donors' samples. The sample consisted of CD8+ T cells from PBMCs. The CDR3 loop reads CSATRTSGGTPSYNEQFF. The nucleotide sequence is given as TGCAGTGCTACCCGGACTAGCGGGGGTACCCCCTCCTACAATGAGCAGTTCTTC.